This TCR beta chain is from a study of blood T cell repertoires in COVID-19 (dated by TCRdb to the early 2020s). Regarding the complete study: The collaborator samples originated in the United States, Italy and Spain and spanned the acute and convalescent phases of COVID-19. The prospective study material was composed of cDNA or gDNA derived from T cells, B-cell-depleted T cells, or PBMCs. The dataset comprised deeply sampled blood TCRbeta repertoires from subjects exposed to, actively infected with, or recovered from COVID-19. The repertoires were released in a freely available public database intended as a resource for research on the immune response to SARS-CoV-2. Samples were obtained from the ongoing ImmuneRACE study (first 160 participants) and from about 1,300 subjects provided by 6 global collaborators. A de-identified subject ID, COVID-19 status, age in years and sex were almost always included in the sample metadata. Where available, HLA class I and class II types were obtained from metadata supplied by the sample provider rather than from assay-based typing. Overall results and qualifications from the work: The quantity of clinical and demographic metadata differed by source and by participant and was supplied without curation.

With respect to this clone: What antigen it recognizes has not been identified. No much larger clone exists at a distance of one base, and base qualities are not known.

The germline V gene sets CDR1 to SGHAT and CDR2 to FQNNGV. V is pruned by 5 bases and J by 5 bases, leaving 11 bases of the junction without a gene match. The CDR3 holds 15 amino acids from the cysteine to the phenylalanine. The only DNA kept is the CDR3, 45 bases in frame from the first base. Each collaborating institution followed its own protocols to collect whole blood in K2EDTA tubes. For TCRbeta analysis, collaborators shipped samples in one of three forms: frozen whole blood, isolated PBMCs, or DNA extracted from either of those sample types. The immunoSEQ Assay, a bias-controlled multiplex PCR, was used to amplify TCRbeta CDR3 regions from genomic DNA. The authors' analysis ran thus. The number of nucleated cells in each sample was estimated from the amplification of reference gene primers within the assay. Sequence reads were collapsed and filtered to measure the absolute abundance of every unique TCRbeta CDR3 rearrangement. For each sample, productive Simpson clonality was calculated by taking the square root of Simpson's diversity index across productive rearrangements. TCRdb limited this immuneACCESS table to in-frame rearrangements with V and J called. A share of clones is missing; checked studies link under half to unresolved V genes, and the rest is unexplained. V and J calls and clone size follow that table, whereas D and trimming were derived from the DNA. The sample table records fewer than 100,000 clones; about nine tenths of these occur just once. The ten largest make up 0.7% to 0.9% of the sample.

The sequence links TRBV11-2 to TRBJ2-5; a stretch of 7 junction bases matches TRBD2. Sequenced sample: peripheral blood. The receptor comes from a woman older than 75 with acute or convalescent COVID-19. Read as DNA, the sequence is TGTGCCAGCAGCGAGGGGCGGGGGAGAGTGGAGACCCAGTACTTC. Its product reads: CASSEGRGRVETQYF.